The entry that follows covers one T cell receptor (beta chain) sequence. As handled by the study authors: The assay estimated nucleated cells by amplifying reference gene primers. Method: immunoSEQ multiplex PCR; TCRdb's copy keeps in-frame clones and lacks some. That table furnishes V, J and clone size, whereas the DNA furnished D and trimming. The profile covers under 75,000 clones, with around nine tenths appearing a single time and 2.3% taken by the ten largest. Germline values: CDR1 KGHSH, CDR2 LQKENI. Trimming removed 2 bases from V and 4 bases from J, with 15 bases in between. CDR3 length equals 16 residues. The data stem from a study of blood T cell repertoires in COVID-19. Study-level information: Material from acute and convalescent COVID-19 was sourced from the United States, Italy and Spain. PBMCs, B-cell-depleted T cells, or T cells provided the cDNA or gDNA that made up the material.

The TCR originated in a human donor in a cohort sampled during active COVID-19. V and J are TRBV18 and TRBJ2-1; tentative D call: TRBD1 (8 bases). The sample taken for sequencing was peripheral blood. This chain's CDR3 is CASSPSDREGYNEQFF. Written as DNA, the CDR3 is TGTGCCAGCTCACCATCGGACAGGGAGGGATACAATGAGCAGTTCTTC.